Presented here are 8 T cell receptor beta chains from one specimen sequenced in a study of blood T cell dynamics during melanoma immunotherapy. Time point here: week 3, after first cycle of checkpoint inhibitor. Using immunoSEQ multiplex PCR, the repertoire was profiled, and TCRdb retains in-frame clones only, with some absent. Among roughly 29,000 clones listed, 75% to 90% were seen once. Here the sequenced sample was blood, taken from a patient treated with checkpoint blockade. Receptors were obtained from a human donor with melanoma.

This clone was found a few times. This chain joins TRBV5-6 and TRBJ1-3; D not certain. Per germline, CDR1 SGHDT and CDR2 YYEEEE. The CDR3 length is 15 residues. The V gene lost 3 bases and the J gene lost 0 bases, with 10 bases spanning the gap. CDR3 DNA sequence: TGTGCCAGCAGCTCGGGATCCTTCTCTGGAAACACCATATATTTT. It yields the protein CASSSGSFSGNTIYF.

The rearrangement uses TRBV6-5 and TRBJ2-2; D not certain. V dropped 6 bases and J dropped 4 bases, with 12 bases sitting between them. Germline values: CDR1 MNHEY, CDR2 SVGAGI. There are 14 residues in the CDR3. In DNA form, the CDR3 reads TGTGCCAGCAGCCGTGACACAGTCACCGGGGAGCTGTTTTTT. Protein: CASSRDTVTGELFF.

This clone has just a few counts. This rearrangement joins TRBV7-2 to TRBJ1-3; maybe TRBD1 (6 bases). Germline V gene data show CDR1 as SGHTA and CDR2 as FQGNSA. The CDR3 has 13 residues. The V end lost 1 base, the J end lost 7 bases, and 8 bases lay between the germline ends. CDR3 loop: CASSLVGGNTIYF. The CDR3, as DNA: TGTGCCAGCAGCTTAGTGGGGGGCAACACCATATATTTT.

The chain employs TRBV5-1 and TRBJ2-5, with 10 bases identical to TRBD1. Losses at the gene ends were 3 bases for V and 5 bases for J; bases not matched to a gene: 4. Germline values: CDR1 SGHRS, CDR2 YFSETQ. The CDR3 is 14 amino acids. The DNA for the CDR3 is TGCGCCAGCAGCTCGGGACAGGGGATTGAGACCCAGTACTTC. It codes for CASSSGQGIETQYF. The whole variable domain, filled in from reference TRBV5-1 and TRBJ2-5, reads KAGVTQTPRYLIKTRGQQVTLSCSPISGHRSVSWYQQTPGQGLQFLFEYFSETQRNKGNFPGRFSGRQFSNSRSEMNVSTLELGDSALYLCASSSGQGIETQYFGPGTRLLVL.

V is TRBV28 and J is TRBJ2-5, with D perhaps matching TRBD2 (6 bases). CDR1 MDHEN and CDR2 SYDVKM come from the germline V gene. Deletions cut 9 bases from V and 4 bases from J, with 18 bases between. This CDR3 spans 14 amino acids. CDR3 sequence: CASCPGVLRETQYF. CDR3 DNA sequence: TGTGCCAGTTGCCCGGGGGTTCTGAGAGAGACCCAGTACTTC. Full variable domain (missing parts from reference TRBV28 and TRBJ2-5): DVKVTQSSRYLVKRTGEKVFLECVQDMDHENMFWYRQDPGLGLRLIYFSYDVKMKEKGDIPEGYSVSREKKERFSLILESASTNQTSMYLCASCPGVLRETQYFGPGTRLLVL.

The gene calls are TRBV2 and TRBJ2-2, with 8 bases matching TRBD2. Germline V gene lookup returns CDR1 SNHLY and CDR2 FYNNEI. V lost 6 bases and J lost 6; bases outside the gene matches: 9. The CDR3 length is 15 residues. This chain's CDR3 is CASRRAGAQSGELFF. The CDR3 DNA reads TGTGCCAGCAGGAGAGCGGGGGCGCAGTCCGGGGAGCTGTTTTTT.

V and J are TRBV11-2 and TRBJ2-1; D unclear. The CDR3 runs to 11 residues. Germline V gene data show CDR1 as SGHAT and CDR2 as FQNNGV. Trimming cost V 5 bases and J 5 bases, with 4 bases left between them. The CDR3 is CASSVNNEQFF. The CDR3 nucleotides are TGTGCCAGCAGCGTAAACAATGAGCAGTTCTTC.

The DNA of the CDR3 is TGTGCCATCCCCGTGGGCACGAACACCGGGGAGCTGTTTTTT. Encoded protein: CAIPVGTNTGELFF. This chain joins TRBV10-3 and TRBJ2-2; no clear D gene. Trimming left V 8 bases short and J 0 bases short, with 10 bases between. The CDR3 totals 14 residues. Germline CDR1 ENHRY, CDR2 SYGVKD.